The clone carrying this T cell receptor beta chain was recorded once. This sample was included in a study of T cell changes during pregnancy in multiple sclerosis. Generated by immunoSEQ multiplex PCR, the TCRdb table keeps only in-frame clones and is missing some. The sample includes about 69,000 clones, more than 85% seen only once; the top ten take approximately 3.4%. Germline values: CDR1 SGHVS, CDR2 FNYEAQ. CDR3 size: 14 residues. Trimming removed 4 bases from V and 2 bases from J; junction bases left unmatched: 1. This material consisted of peripheral blood, taken before pregnancy. The rearrangement uses TRBV7-6 and TRBJ2-5; 10 positions match TRBD2. This clonotype originated in a female donor with multiple sclerosis, enrolled in a pregnancy study. As DNA, the CDR3 is TGTGCCAGCAGCTGGACTAGCGGACAAGAGACCCAGTACTTC. This sequence encodes CASSWTSGQETQYF.